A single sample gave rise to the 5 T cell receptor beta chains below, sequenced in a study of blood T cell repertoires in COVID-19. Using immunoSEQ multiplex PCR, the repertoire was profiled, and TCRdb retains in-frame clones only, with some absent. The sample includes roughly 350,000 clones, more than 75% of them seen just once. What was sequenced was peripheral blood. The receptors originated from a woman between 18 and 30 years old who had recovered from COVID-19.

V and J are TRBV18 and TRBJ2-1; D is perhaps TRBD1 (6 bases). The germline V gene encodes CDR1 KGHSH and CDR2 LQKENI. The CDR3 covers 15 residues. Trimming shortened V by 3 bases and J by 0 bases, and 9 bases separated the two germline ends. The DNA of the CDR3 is TGTGCCAGCTCACCGGGGGCTGGCTCCTACAATGAGCAGTTCTTC. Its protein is CASSPGAGSYNEQFF. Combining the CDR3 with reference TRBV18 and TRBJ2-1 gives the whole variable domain NAGVMQNPRHLVRRRGQEARLRCSPMKGHSHVYWYRQLPEEGLKFMVYLQKENIIDESGMPKERFSAEFPKEGPSILRIQQVVRGDSAAYFCASSPGAGSYNEQFFGPGTRLTVL.

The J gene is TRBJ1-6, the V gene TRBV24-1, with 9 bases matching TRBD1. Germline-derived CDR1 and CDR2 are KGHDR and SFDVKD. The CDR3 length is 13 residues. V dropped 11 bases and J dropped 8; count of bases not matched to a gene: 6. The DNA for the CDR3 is TGTGCCAAAAAACAGGGGGCTGATTCACCCCTCCACTTT. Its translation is CAKKQGADSPLHF.

The CDR3 protein is CASSLGRSNYEQYV. The CDR3 nucleotides read TGTGCCAGCAGCTTAGGGAGGTCGAACTACGAGCAGTACGTC. The chain joins TRBV11-2 to TRBJ2-7, with D possibly TRBD2 on 5 matching bases. Germline lookup yields CDR1 SGHAT and CDR2 FQNNGV. The V and J ends lost 1 base and 3 bases respectively, with 10 bases between them. The CDR3 extends over 14 amino acids.

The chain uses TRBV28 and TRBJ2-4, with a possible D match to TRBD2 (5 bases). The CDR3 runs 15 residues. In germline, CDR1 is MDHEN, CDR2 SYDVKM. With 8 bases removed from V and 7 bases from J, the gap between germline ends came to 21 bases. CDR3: CASVERPQETNIQYF. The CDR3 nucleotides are TGTGCCAGCGTCGAGCGGCCCCAAGAAACCAACATTCAGTACTTC.

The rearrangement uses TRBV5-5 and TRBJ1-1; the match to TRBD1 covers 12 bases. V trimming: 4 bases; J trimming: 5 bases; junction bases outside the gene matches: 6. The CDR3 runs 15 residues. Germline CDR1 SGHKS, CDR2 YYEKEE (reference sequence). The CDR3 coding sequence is TGTGCCAGCAGCGGGACAGGGGGCCTCAGGACTGAAGCTTTCTTT. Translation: CASSGTGGLRTEAFF.